The 25 T cell receptor beta chains in this list originate from one sample, sequenced in a study of cytomegalovirus exposure and HLA in healthy donors (dated by TCRdb to 2015 to 2018). Receptor libraries were prepared by the immunoSEQ multiplex PCR assay. For the multiplex PCR, a mixture combining 60 forward primers for TCR Vbeta segments and 13 reverse primers for TCR Jbeta segments was used. As stored in TCRdb, this immuneACCESS dataset retains in-frame rearrangements with V and J assigned. A fraction of the clones does not appear; measured against another copy, unresolved V genes explain less than half of the discrepancy, and the remainder lacks a known reason. This sample has about 140,000 clones in its table, and around four fifths of those were observed once. Of the sample, roughly 2% is held by the ten largest clones. Material: PBMCs. The receptor set was obtained from a man under 40 in good health and CMV-seronegative.

The chain has TRBV5-4 and TRBJ2-7; TRBD2 aligns across 8 bases. The CDR3 consists of 13 residues. CDR1 SGHNT and CDR2 YYREEE come from the germline V gene (reference sequence). Trimming at V came to 9 bases and at J to 2 bases, leaving 7 bases not matched to a gene. The CDR3: CATTGLGPYEQYF. The DNA of the CDR3 is TGTGCCACCACGGGACTAGGGCCCTACGAGCAGTACTTC.

This chain joins TRBV7-9 and TRBJ2-2, with D possibly TRBD1 on 5 matching bases. Germline CDR1 reads SEHNR; CDR2 reads FQNEAQ (reference sequence). The V and J ends lost 5 bases and 2 bases respectively, with 6 bases between them. CDR3 length equals 13 residues. The CDR3 nucleotides are TGTGCCAGCAGCGGACATAACACCGGGGAGCTGTTTTTT. Translating it yields CASSGHNTGELFF.

The sample holds one count of this clone. This rearrangement joins TRBV10-3 to TRBJ2-3, with D perhaps TRBD2 (7 bases). Germline-derived CDR1 and CDR2 are ENHRY and SYGVKD. CDR3 length: 16 residues. The CDR3 sequence is CASGAGAPTSTDTQYF. The CDR3, as DNA: TGTGCTTCAGGGGCGGGAGCCCCTACTAGCACAGATACGCAGTATTTT.

The V gene is TRBV27, the J gene TRBJ1-5; D remains ambiguous. Trimming took off 6 bases at V and 1 base at J, with 7 bases between the two ends. Germline V CDR1 and CDR2: MNHEY, SMNVEV (reference sequence). The CDR3 is made up of 13 amino acids. CDR3 in amino acids: CASRTGSNQPQHF. The CDR3 nucleotides read TGTGCCAGCAGGACGGGGAGCAATCAGCCCCAGCATTTT.

The rearrangement joins TRBV7-9 to TRBJ1-6; D possibly corresponds to TRBD1 (6 bases). There are 14 residues in the CDR3. Germline V gene lookup returns CDR1 SEHNR and CDR2 FQNEAQ (reference sequence). Trimming took off 2 bases at V and 7 bases at J, with 9 bases between the two ends. In DNA form, the CDR3 reads TGTGCCAGCAGCTTAACAGGGCGCAATTCACCCCTCCACTTT. Its translation: CASSLTGRNSPLHF.

The chain couples TRBV9 to TRBJ2-1, with 12 bases identical to TRBD1. Germline lookup yields CDR1 SGDLS and CDR2 YYNGEE. This CDR3 has 15 amino acids. V was clipped by 3 bases and J by 8 bases; unmatched bases: 6. CDR3 residues: CASSGGTGGYHEQFF. In DNA, the CDR3 is TGTGCCAGCAGCGGGGGGACAGGGGGCTATCATGAGCAGTTCTTC.

The chain employs TRBV2 and TRBJ1-2; a possible D gene is TRBD1 (6 bases). Germline CDR1 SNHLY, CDR2 FYNNEI. V gave up 8 bases and J gave up 4 bases, with 14 bases separating them. The CDR3 spans 13 residues. CDR3 in DNA: TGTGCCAGCCTAGAACAGGGCCCCTATGGCTACACCTTC. Protein: CASLEQGPYGYTF.

The chain combines TRBV7-8 with TRBJ2-2, with 8 bases that match TRBD1. From germline, CDR1 is SGHVS and CDR2 FQNEAQ. The CDR3 contains 15 residues. V trimming: 2 bases; J trimming: 7 bases; junction bases outside the gene matches: 6. As DNA, the CDR3 is TGTGCCAGCAGCTTAATTTCAGGGGGCGGCGGGGAGCTGTTTTTT. This codes for CASSLISGGGGELFF.

The gene calls are TRBV2 and TRBJ1-1; perhaps TRBD1 as D (6 bases). The CDR3 runs to 16 residues. V was shortened by 2 bases and J by 5 bases, with 18 bases between the two germline ends. Germline V gives CDR1 SNHLY, CDR2 FYNNEI. In nucleotides, the CDR3 is TGTGCCAGCAGTGAAACTACTACAGGGCTTGATACTGAAGCTTTCTTT. It specifies CASSETTTGLDTEAFF.

The rearrangement links TRBV5-1 to TRBJ2-1; no reliable D call. The CDR3 extends over 12 amino acids. Germline CDR1 is SGHRS and CDR2 is YFSETQ. V was clipped by 0 bases and J by 5 bases, with 3 bases between them. The CDR3 nucleotides are TGCGCCAGCAGCTTGGCAAACAATGAGCAGTTCTTC. This codes for CASSLANNEQFF.

The chain couples TRBV19 to TRBJ2-7; D might be TRBD2 (5 bases). CDR3 length equals 16 residues. Germline V gene data show CDR1 as LNHDA and CDR2 as SQIVND (reference sequence). V lost 3 bases and J lost 3, with 18 bases in between. In DNA form, the CDR3 reads TGTGCCAGTAGTATTGGGTCCGGCCCCGGGATCTACGAGCAGTACTTC. Translated, it gives CASSIGSGPGIYEQYF.

The chain employs TRBV5-1 and TRBJ2-6, with D uncertain. CDR3 length: 16 amino acids. V was trimmed by 4 bases and J by 0 bases, leaving 11 bases between them. Germline V gives CDR1 SGHRS, CDR2 YFSETQ. CDR3 in DNA: TGCGCCAGCAGCGAACAGCCAACCTCTGGGGCCAACGTCCTGACTTTC. Its translation is CASSEQPTSGANVLTF.

The rearrangement joins TRBV18 to TRBJ2-1; 11 bases agree with TRBD2. The V gene's germline CDR1 is KGHSH and CDR2 LQKENI. The CDR3 covers 20 residues. The V and J ends lost 0 bases and 2 bases, in that order; junction bases with no gene match: 12. For the CDR3, the DNA is TGTGCCAGCTCACCACCGATTAGCGGGAGGGGGCAGGTTGCCTACAATGAGCAGTTCTTC. Translated: CASSPPISGRGQVAYNEQFF. Full variable domain (remainder filled in from reference TRBV18 and TRBJ2-1): NAGVMQNPRHLVRRRGQEARLRCSPMKGHSHVYWYRQLPEEGLKFMVYLQKENIIDESGMPKERFSAEFPKEGPSILRIQQVVRGDSAAYFCASSPPISGRGQVAYNEQFFGPGTRLTVL.

The chain combines TRBV7-2 with TRBJ1-5, with TRBD1 matching over 8 bases. V shed 3 bases, J shed 4 bases, and the junction held 5 bases outside the gene matches. The length of the CDR3 is 15 residues. Germline lookup yields CDR1 SGHTA and CDR2 FQGNSA. DNA of the CDR3: TGTGCCAGCAGCTTCGGACAGGGCGGTAATCAGCCCCAGCATTTT. It codes for CASSFGQGGNQPQHF.

This rearrangement joins TRBV28 to TRBJ1-5; no firm D call. The CDR3 consists of 14 residues. V was shortened by 4 bases and J by 5 bases, with 12 bases between the two germline ends. The germline gives CDR1 MDHEN, CDR2 SYDVKM. CDR3 amino acids: CASSSVGRDQPQHF. The CDR3 nucleotides read TGTGCCAGCAGTTCCGTTGGGCGGGATCAGCCCCAGCATTTT.

This clone was detected many times. This chain connects TRBV5-1 to TRBJ2-1; 8 nucleotides match TRBD1. The V and J ends lost 0 bases and 6 bases, in that order; junction bases with no gene match: 2. CDR1 is SGHRS, CDR2 YFSETQ, per germline. The CDR3 has 14 residues. The CDR3 protein is CASSLGTGFNEQFF. CDR3 DNA: TGCGCCAGCAGCTTGGGGACAGGGTTCAATGAGCAGTTCTTC.

The rearrangement joins TRBV27 to TRBJ2-1; D possibly corresponds to TRBD2 (6 bases). The germline gives CDR1 MNHEY, CDR2 SMNVEV (reference sequence). V lost 5 bases and J lost 9, with 20 bases in between. The CDR3 is 15 amino acids. CDR3: CASSRRDRQEIEQFF. DNA of the CDR3: TGTGCCAGCAGTCGGCGGGACCGTCAGGAGATTGAGCAGTTCTTC.

The chain joins TRBV5-1 to TRBJ1-1, with a tentative D call TRBD1 (5 bases). Trimming left V 0 bases short and J 8 bases short, with 17 bases between. The CDR3 has 15 residues. Germline V gives CDR1 SGHRS, CDR2 YFSETQ. The CDR3 sequence: CASSLGHGGESEAFF. The CDR3 DNA sequence: TGCGCCAGCAGCTTGGGTCATGGAGGGGAGTCGGAAGCTTTCTTT.

The chain employs TRBV2 and TRBJ1-3; maybe TRBD1 (5 bases). Trimming cost V 7 bases and J 0 bases, with 13 bases left between them. Looked up from germline, CDR1 is SNHLY and CDR2 is FYNNEI. The CDR3 sequence is 15 residues long. The CDR3 reads CASNADSDSGNTIYF. CDR3 bases: TGTGCCAGCAATGCTGACAGCGACTCTGGAAACACCATATATTTT.

This clone was detected a few times. The rearrangement joins TRBV7-9 to TRBJ1-4; 9 bases agree with TRBD1. Germline V gives CDR1 SEHNR, CDR2 FQNEAQ (reference sequence). The CDR3 is 15 residues long. Trimming cost V 5 bases and J 8 bases; bases outside gene matches: 9. CDR3 nucleotide sequence: TGTGCCAGCAGCCTAGGGGGACAGGGACGCGAAAAACTGTTTTTT. Translation gives CASSLGGQGREKLFF.

The chain carries TRBV9 and TRBJ2-2; tentatively, D is TRBD1 (6 bases). Trimming shortened V by 0 bases and J by 4 bases, and 16 bases separated the two germline ends. Germline V gives CDR1 SGDLS, CDR2 YYNGEE. This CDR3 is built from 17 residues. The CDR3 loop is CASSVALQGRGTGELFF. DNA for the CDR3: TGTGCCAGCAGCGTAGCTTTACAGGGCAGGGGCACCGGGGAGCTGTTTTTT.

About this clone: A read error may account for a junction end that differs from germline. The J gene is TRBJ1-2, the V gene TRBV4-1; no definite D call. The germline V gene has CDR1 MGHRA and CDR2 YSYEKL. The CDR3 totals 15 residues. The CDR3 sequence: CASSQDPGEAYGYPF. The CDR3 DNA reads TGCGCCAGCAGCCAAGATCCTGGAGAAGCCTATGGCTACCCCTTC.

The chain recombines TRBV19 with TRBJ1-5; D gene ambiguous. The CDR3 is 12 residues long. CDR1 LNHDA and CDR2 SQIVND come from the germline V gene (reference sequence). The V gene lost 1 base and the J gene lost 5 bases, with 3 bases spanning the gap. CDR3 sequence reads: CASSIGDQPQHF. The CDR3 region has the DNA TGTGCCAGTAGTATAGGCGATCAGCCCCAGCATTTT.

The rearrangement joins TRBV15 to TRBJ1-2; 8 nucleotides match TRBD1. The V and J ends lost 5 bases and 7 bases, in that order; junction bases with no gene match: 12. The CDR3 extends over 15 amino acids. Germline values: CDR1 LNHNV, CDR2 YYDKDF (reference sequence). CDR3 sequence reads: CATSAWGQVSGGYTF. The CDR3 DNA follows: TGTGCCACCAGCGCCTGGGGACAGGTTTCGGGTGGCTACACCTTC.

The CDR3 coding sequence is TGCGCCAGCAGTGAAGGGGGGGGGAATCAGCCCCAGCATTTT. Amino acids: CASSEGGGNQPQHF. V usage is TRBV5-1 and J usage is TRBJ1-5; maybe TRBD1 (6 bases). Germline-derived CDR1 and CDR2 are SGHRS and YFSETQ. The V gene lost 5 bases and the J gene lost 4 bases, with 13 bases spanning the gap. This CDR3 is 14 amino acids long.